This T cell receptor beta chain derives from a study of blood T cell repertoires in COVID-19. Study in general: Collection of acute and convalescent COVID-19 samples took place in the United States, Italy and Spain. In each case, the material was cDNA or gDNA derived from T cells, B-cell-depleted T cells, or PBMCs.

Produced via immunoSEQ multiplex PCR; TCRdb's table is partial and in-frame only. Here the sample spans 69,000 or so clones, approximately 84% being singletons. The CDR3 extends over 16 amino acids. Trimming took 1 base from V and 4 from J, leaving 16 bases between them. Germline values: CDR1 SGHVS, CDR2 FQNEAQ. The genes are TRBV7-8 and TRBJ1-2; unclear D gene. This sequence was found in a man aged 45-60 years with COVID-19, enrolled during active disease. Material for sequencing was peripheral blood. The CDR3 region has the DNA TGTGCCAGCAGCTTAGTTCGGGGAGCAAGTTTCTATGGCTACACCTTC. Its translation is CASSLVRGASFYGYTF.